Presented here are 18 T cell receptor beta chains from one specimen sequenced in a study of cytomegalovirus exposure and HLA in healthy donors. TCRdb keeps only in-frame clones here, not all; method: immunoSEQ multiplex PCR. The sample has 150,000 to 200,000 clones, roughly 83% seen once. Sequenced input: PBMCs. These receptors were obtained from a woman in her late teens or twenties in good health and CMV-seronegative.

CDR3 residues: CASSFRQGWGRDTQYF. CDR3 DNA sequence: TGTGCCAGCAGCTTCAGACAGGGGTGGGGGCGAGATACGCAGTATTTT. The V call is TRBV11-2, the J call TRBJ2-3; 8 positions match TRBD1. V was pared by 3 bases and J by 5 bases, with 10 bases of the junction left unmatched. There are 16 residues in the CDR3. Looked up from germline, CDR1 is SGHAT and CDR2 is FQNNGV. The full variable domain, completed using reference TRBV11-2 and TRBJ2-3, is EAGVAQSPRYKIIEKRQSVAFWCNPISGHATLYWYQQILGQGPKLLIQFQNNGVVDDSQLPKDRFSAERLKGVDSTLKIQPAKLEDSAVYLCASSFRQGWGRDTQYFGPGTRLTVL.

The V gene is TRBV6-5, the J gene TRBJ1-5; maybe TRBD1 (5 bases). Trimming took 0 bases from V and 6 from J, leaving 9 bases between them. The germline V gene encodes CDR1 MNHEY and CDR2 SVGAGI. The CDR3 is made up of 14 amino acids. The CDR3 region has the DNA TGTGCCAGCAGTTACTCGGGGAGGGGTCAGCCCCAGCATTTT. Protein sequence: CASSYSGRGQPQHF.

This clone was counted once. This chain uses TRBV5-1 with TRBJ2-1; 8 nucleotides agree with TRBD2. The CDR3 runs 17 residues. The V segment lost 1 base and the J segment 1 base; nucleotides outside the gene matches: 7. CDR1 SGHRS and CDR2 YFSETQ come from the germline V gene. For the CDR3, the DNA is TGCGCCAGCAGCTTGTTCATCGGGGGGGATTCCTACAATGAGCAGTTCTTC. This sequence encodes CASSLFIGGDSYNEQFF.

The genes are TRBV6-1 and TRBJ2-1; D is ambiguous. The CDR3 is 13 residues long. V lost 0 bases and J lost 6, with 6 bases in between. Germline-derived CDR1 and CDR2 are MNHNS and SASEGT. Written as DNA, the CDR3 is TGTGCCAGCAGTGAAGCGCGCGGCAATGAGCAGTTCTTC. Translating it yields CASSEARGNEQFF.

V and J are TRBV13 and TRBJ2-1, with 15 bases lining up with TRBD2. J lost 10 bases, V lost 0 bases, and 10 bases had no gene match. Germline CDR1 reads PRHDT; CDR2 reads FYEKMQ (reference sequence). The CDR3 sequence is 18 residues long. CDR3 residues: CASSLGPTGLAGGREQFF. The CDR3 DNA reads as TGTGCCAGCAGCTTAGGCCCAACGGGACTAGCGGGAGGACGGGAGCAGTTCTTC.

Worth noting for this clone: Other DNA variants within this sample encode the same CDR3. The chain carries TRBV9 and TRBJ2-6; 7 nucleotides match TRBD1. Germline V gene lookup returns CDR1 SGDLS and CDR2 YYNGEE. CDR3 length: 16 residues. Germline trimming cut 0 bases from V and 1 base from J; bases unmatched to any gene: 1. This CDR3 reads CASSVGQGSGANVLTF. The CDR3 nucleotides are TGTGCCAGCAGCGTAGGACAGGGTTCTGGGGCCAACGTCCTGACTTTC.

The rearrangement uses TRBV6-4 and TRBJ1-1, with 8 bases that match TRBD1. With 3 bases clipped from V and 5 bases from J, the junction kept 8 bases outside the gene matches. The CDR3 covers 15 residues. CDR1 is MRHNA, CDR2 SNTAGT, per germline. The chain's CDR3 is CASSEDEDRATEAFF. The DNA for the CDR3 is TGTGCCAGCAGTGAGGACGAGGACAGGGCGACTGAAGCTTTCTTT.

The chain is built from TRBV5-1 and TRBJ2-4, with 14 nucleotides matching TRBD2. The CDR3 runs 15 residues. V lost 4 bases, J lost 6 bases, and 3 bases stayed unmatched. Germline-derived CDR1 and CDR2 are SGHRS and YFSETQ. CDR3 nucleotides: TGCGCCAGCAGCGGCGGGACTAGCGGGGGAAACATTCAGTACTTC. Its protein product is CASSGGTSGGNIQYF. Together with reference TRBV5-1 and TRBJ2-4, the CDR3 gives the full variable domain: KAGVTQTPRYLIKTRGQQVTLSCSPISGHRSVSWYQQTPGQGLQFLFEYFSETQRNKGNFPGRFSGRQFSNSRSEMNVSTLELGDSALYLCASSGGTSGGNIQYFGAGTRLSVL.

V gene TRBV5-5 combines with J gene TRBJ2-6, with D perhaps TRBD1 (5 bases). CDR3 length: 17 amino acids. Deletions cut 3 bases from V and 4 bases from J, with 17 bases between. Germline V gene lookup returns CDR1 SGHKS and CDR2 YYEKEE (reference sequence). The CDR3: CASSWGINSAGANVLTF. The CDR3 DNA reads TGTGCCAGCAGCTGGGGCATAAACTCGGCAGGGGCCAACGTCCTGACTTTC.

This chain joins TRBV5-6 and TRBJ2-2; a weak D match, TRBD1 (7 bases). Deletions cut 2 bases from V and 7 bases from J, with 15 bases between. Looked up from germline, CDR1 is SGHDT and CDR2 is YYEEEE. The CDR3 consists of 15 residues. CDR3 in amino acids: CASSFYRGGIGELFF. CDR3 DNA sequence: TGTGCCAGCAGCTTTTACAGGGGAGGAATCGGGGAGCTGTTTTTT.

This clone has only a few counts. This chain connects TRBV7-9 to TRBJ2-2, with 11 bases identical to TRBD1. CDR1 and CDR2 from the germline V gene are SEHNR and FQNEAQ (reference sequence). CDR3 length: 16 residues. After removal of 4 bases from V and 6 bases from J, the junction contained 7 bases not matched to a gene. CDR3 coding DNA: TGTGCCAGCAGCTCAACCCGGGACAGGGGGTCCGGGGAGCTGTTTTTT. It translates to CASSSTRDRGSGELFF.

The rearrangement links TRBV7-6 to TRBJ1-4; 11 bases align to TRBD1. Germline trimming cut 5 bases from V and 3 bases from J; bases unmatched to any gene: 5. The CDR3 consists of 16 residues. Germline loops: CDR1 SGHVS, CDR2 FNYEAQ. The CDR3 is CASSADRGLANEKLFF. CDR3 DNA sequence: TGTGCCAGCAGCGCGGACAGGGGGCTAGCTAATGAAAAACTGTTTTTT.

The chain uses TRBV5-1 and TRBJ2-7; TRBD2 agrees at 13 bases. The germline V gene has CDR1 SGHRS and CDR2 YFSETQ. This CDR3 is built from 15 residues. J lost 5 bases, V lost 1 base, and 3 bases had no gene match. The DNA for the CDR3 is TGCGCCAGCAGCTTGAGACTAGCGGGAGGTAACGAGCAGTACTTC. Translated, it gives CASSLRLAGGNEQYF.

The chain uses TRBV6-6 and TRBJ1-5; 8 bases fit TRBD1. V shed 2 bases, J shed 6 bases, and the junction held 6 bases outside the gene matches. The CDR3 is 15 residues long. Germline V lookup: CDR1 MNHNY, CDR2 SVGAGI (reference sequence). The CDR3 reads CASSYLGQGGQPQHF. The CDR3 bases are TGTGCCAGCAGTTACCTCGGACAGGGAGGTCAGCCCCAGCATTTT.

The V and J genes are TRBV14 and TRBJ1-2; 7 nucleotides line up with TRBD1. Germline CDR1 and CDR2: SGHDN and FVKESK. The CDR3 extends over 13 amino acids. V trimming: 1 base; J trimming: 7 bases; junction bases outside the gene matches: 3. CDR3 residues: CASSQVAGGGYTF. CDR3 in DNA: TGTGCCAGCAGCCAAGTGGCAGGGGGTGGCTACACCTTC.

As regards this clone: Compared with germline, one end of the junction differs, possibly owing to a read error. The chain carries TRBV11-3 and TRBJ2-2; a weak D match, TRBD2 (5 bases). Germline lookup yields CDR1 SGHNT and CDR2 YENEEA. The CDR3 contains 13 residues. CDR3 sequence (DNA): TGTGCCACCCGCACGGGGAACGCCGGGGAGCTGTTTTTT. It yields the protein CATRTGNAGELFF.

The J gene is TRBJ2-3, the V gene TRBV7-2; 8 bases line up with TRBD2. This CDR3 has 14 residues. Losses at the gene ends were 5 bases for V and 1 base for J; bases not matched to a gene: 2. CDR1 and CDR2 (germline): SGHTA, FQGNSA. CDR3 region: CASSTSGRTDTQYF. Here the CDR3 DNA reads TGTGCCAGCAGCACTAGCGGCCGCACAGATACGCAGTATTTT.

The V call is TRBV7-6, the J call TRBJ2-7; TRBD1 aligns across 10 bases. J lost 3 bases, V lost 1 base, and 3 bases had no gene match. The CDR3 length is 15 residues. Per the germline V gene, CDR1 is SGHVS and CDR2 is FNYEAQ. This chain's CDR3 is CASSLGRDRGYEQYF. CDR3 bases: TGTGCCAGCAGCTTAGGCCGGGACAGGGGCTACGAGCAGTACTTC.